Listed below are T cell receptor beta chains from one sample, sequenced in a study of vaccination and CD4 T cells after COVID-19. TCRdb reprocessed the PCR reads with MiXCR, giving one entry per CDR3 protein. The sample includes about 20,000 distinct CDR3 sequences, about 50% of them seen just once. Their target antigens are unknown. Sample: CD4+ T cells from blood, cultured in vitro. The receptor source for this set is a human donor who had recovered from COVID-19. Both conserved end residues are part of each CDR3.

v_call cdr3_aa
TRBV5-4 CASSLEGSNEKLFF
TRBV28 CASSLPLRVGGLRRDEQYF
TRBV20-1 CSARMGLVPSGETQYF
TRBV7-9 CASSLEAGTLYEQYF
TRBV6-1 CASSVTGGNYGYTF
TRBV6-5 CASSYSPGQYADTQYF
TRBV27 CASRNRVWGGELFF
TRBV30 CAWSESSYEQYF
TRBV24-1 CATSDSTLGYNQPQHF
TRBV7-3 CASGVGPNNSPLHF
TRBV24-1 CATSGPGPRRAETQYF
TRBV20-1 CSARPVAYEQYF
TRBV19 CASSPDTYNSPLHF
TRBV12-5 CASAPMGVNTEAFF
TRBV30 CAWSVGTLNQPQHF
TRBV7-9 CASSLEGNSPLHF
TRBV10-3 CAISEPSGTGTGELFF
TRBV5-1 CASSDPRRVNTEAFF
TRBV28 CASGRTNSPLHF
TRBV7-6 CASSLGYSGNTIYF
TRBV20-1 CSARTTGGNQPQHF
TRBV7-2 CASSLDTNEQFF
TRBV10-3 CAISDPLNTEAFF
TRBV27 CASSLWTSTDTQYF
TRBV20-1 CSAPRQGGNTEAFF
TRBV7-9 CASSPNRDRVFEAFF
TRBV20-1 CSALRETGEQFF
TRBV28 CASSPQSGGTTEAFF
TRBV18 CASSREETQYF
TRBV29-1 CSDRQGDGYTF
TRBV19 CASSSRTGGIPNNYGYTF
TRBV7-2 CASSAGADTQYF